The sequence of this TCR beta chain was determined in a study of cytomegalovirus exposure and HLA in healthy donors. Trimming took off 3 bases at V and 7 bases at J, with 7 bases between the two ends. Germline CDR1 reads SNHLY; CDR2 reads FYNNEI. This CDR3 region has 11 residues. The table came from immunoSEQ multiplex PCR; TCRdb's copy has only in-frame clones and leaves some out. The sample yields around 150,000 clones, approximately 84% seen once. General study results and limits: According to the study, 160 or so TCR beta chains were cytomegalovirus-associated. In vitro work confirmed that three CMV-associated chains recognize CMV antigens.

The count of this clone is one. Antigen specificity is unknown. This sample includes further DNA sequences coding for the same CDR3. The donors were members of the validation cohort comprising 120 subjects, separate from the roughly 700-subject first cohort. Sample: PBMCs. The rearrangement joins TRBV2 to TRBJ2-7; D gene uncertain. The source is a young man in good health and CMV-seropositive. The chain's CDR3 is CASSERYEQYF. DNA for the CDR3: TGTGCCAGCAGTGAGAGGTATGAGCAGTACTTC.